This T cell receptor (beta chain) was retrieved from a study of technical replicates of blood from a handful of donors. Method: immunoSEQ multiplex PCR; TCRdb's copy keeps in-frame clones and lacks some. The sample has some 94,000 clones, about 96% seen once. CDR3 length: 11 amino acids. V lost 5 bases and J lost 4, with 5 bases in between. Germline V lookup: CDR1 MGHRA, CDR2 YSYEKL. The clonotype comes from a human donor in good health. Sequencing used T cells isolated from PBMCs. V is TRBV4-1 and J is TRBJ2-5; D may be TRBD2 (5 bases). CDR3: CASSGGETQYF. Written as DNA, the CDR3 is TGCGCCAGCAGCGGAGGAGAGACCCAGTACTTC.